This T cell receptor (beta chain) was documented in a study of T cells and Merkel cell carcinoma outcomes. As to this clone: The antigen remains unidentified.

Sequencing used immunoSEQ multiplex PCR; TCRdb keeps in-frame clones, though not all of them. The sample holds a few thousand clones, roughly 92% seen once. Germline CDR1 and CDR2: MNHEY and SMNVEV (reference sequence). The germline V and J ends were trimmed by 3 bases and 11 bases, with 20 bases remaining between them. This CDR3 spans 14 amino acids. General study results and limits: Repertoire plus T-cell density reportedly predicted Merkel cell carcinoma outcomes.

The sequence was collected from a human donor with Merkel cell carcinoma. Sequenced input: tumor tissue from Merkel cell carcinoma. V is TRBV27 and J is TRBJ2-7, with D tentatively TRBD1 (6 bases). CDR3 amino acids: CASSFSSITGTKYF. For the CDR3, the DNA is TGTGCCAGCAGTTTTTCTTCCATTACGGGGACAAAGTACTTC.